Described below is a single T cell receptor (beta chain) sequence and its context. Together with a sample-barcoded 5' primer, a J-beta primer mix was included in a second PCR lasting about 6 to 11 cycles. TCRdb fed the 5' RACE reads into MiXCR, producing one record per CDR3 protein. The sample lists around 690,000 distinct CDR3 sequences, roughly 53% occurring once. Germline assignment: CDR1 SGHRS and CDR2 YFSETQ. The CDR3 covers 12 residues. These data originate in a study of blood T cells in healthy people across ages. V usage is TRBV5-1 and J usage is TRBJ2-5; D is ambiguous. The J call may be in error: the DNA end matches TRBJ2-7 better. Sequencing used blood. The TCR sequence derives from a man aged 55 to 70 in good health. CDR3 region: CASSHLFYEQYF. In DNA, the CDR3 is TGCGCCAGCAGCCACCTCTTCTACGAGCAGTACTTC.